A selection of T cell receptor beta chains follows, all from one sample in a study of T cells in Graves' hyperthyroidism and ophthalmopathy. TCRdb used MiXCR to reprocess the multiplex PCR reads, holding one entry per CDR3 protein. This sample carries 300,000 to 400,000 distinct CDR3 sequences, around 20% of them seen once, and the ten largest clones take about 50%. Sequencing was done on a sample of blood. The source is a woman aged 50 to 60 with Graves' hyperthyroidism. Each CDR3 is given with its conserved first and last residue. The D gene is left open where the match is weak. Rows may omit the clone size; those that give it use once, few, many or a size class.

d_call clone_size j_call v_call cdr3_length cdr3_aa cdr3_nt
TRBD2 many TRBJ2-1 TRBV29-1 15 CSGRGGLAGRNEQFF TGCAGCGGGAGGGGGGGGCTAGCGGGACGCAATGAGCAGTTCTTC
TRBD2 many TRBJ2-5 TRBV28 15 CASSFASGGIQTQYF TGTGCCAGCAGTTTCGCCAGCGGGGGAATACAGACCCAGTACTTC
TRBD2 few TRBJ2-1 TRBV9 17 CASSVTPGLAGGYEQFF TGTGCCAGCAGCGTAACCCCGGGACTAGCGGGAGGTTACGAGCAGTTCTTC
. many TRBJ1-4 TRBV27 15 CASSKTGLSNEKLFF TGTGCCAGCAGTAAAACAGGTCTAAGTAATGAAAAACTGTTTTTT
TRBD2 few TRBJ2-1 TRBV13 16 CASSLGLAGHYNEQFF TGTGCCAGCAGCTTAGGACTAGCGGGACACTACAATGAGCAGTTCTTC
TRBD1 . TRBJ2-7 TRBV6-9 14 CASRYGQGAYEQYF TGTGCCAGCAGATACGGACAGGGCGCATACGAGCAGTACTTC
. . TRBJ2-7 TRBV20-1 16 CSARGGLRLSLNEQYF TGCAGTGCTAGAGGGGGACTCAGACTCTCTCTAAACGAGCAGTACTTC
. many TRBJ2-1 TRBV6-1 16 CASSEGAIPTNNEQFF TGTGCCAGCAGTGAAGGGGCTATCCCTACCAATAATGAGCAGTTCTTC
TRBD1 many TRBJ1-2 TRBV20-1 16 CSARRGGPLRGYGYTF TGCAGTGCTCGAAGAGGGGGCCCCCTTAGAGGTTATGGCTACACCTTC
. . TRBJ1-2 TRBV24-1 14 CATSDYRRSYGYTF TGTGCCACCAGTGACTACCGACGGTCATATGGCTACACCTTC
. many TRBJ2-1 TRBV15 18 CATSRILFWEFSYNEQFF TGTGCCACCAGCAGAATCCTTTTTTGGGAGTTCTCCTACAATGAGCAGTTCTTC
TRBD1 . TRBJ2-2 TRBV6-1 16 CASSESGTGKAGEPFF TGTGCCAGCAGTGAGTCCGGGACAGGGAAGGCCGGGGAGCCGTTTTTT
. few TRBJ1-3 TRBV5-5 16 CASSLDPGRSGNTIYF TGTGCCAGCAGCTTGGACCCGGGCCGCTCTGGAAACACCATATATTTT
TRBD1 . TRBJ2-5 TRBV11-2 17 CASSLTRGQVGWETQYF TGTGCCAGCAGCTTAACTAGGGGACAGGTGGGGTGGGAGACCCAGTACTTC
. once TRBJ2-1 TRBV7-3 18 CASSQGQWGRGRYNEQLF TGTGCCAGCAGCCAAGGACAATGGGGAAGGGGGAGATACAATGAGCAGCTCTTC
TRBD1 many TRBJ1-1 TRBV3-1 15 CASSRTGTGGTEAFF TGTGCCAGCAGCCGGACAGGGACAGGGGGCACTGAAGCTTTCTTT
TRBD1 many TRBJ1-1 TRBV5-5 13 CASSGQGFTEAFF TGTGCCAGCAGCGGACAGGGTTTTACTGAAGCTTTCTTT
. many TRBJ1-1 TRBV15 15 CATSRDMGGNTEAFF TGTGCCACCAGCAGAGATATGGGCGGGAACACTGAAGCTTTCTTT
. many TRBJ1-2 TRBV28 14 CASSSGDASYGYTF TGTGCCAGCAGTTCGGGGGACGCATCCTATGGCTACACCTTC
TRBD1 . TRBJ1-1 TRBV7-8 14 CASTKTGKNTEAFF TGTGCCAGCACGAAGACAGGGAAGAACACTGAAGCTTTCTTT
TRBD1 many TRBJ1-1 TRBV20-1 13 CSAEDRFNTEAFF TGCAGTGCTGAGGACAGGTTTAACACTGAAGCTTTCTTT
. many TRBJ2-1 TRBV5-6 16 CASSLRERGGFGEQFF TGTGCCAGCAGCTTGAGGGAGCGAGGGGGGTTCGGGGAGCAGTTCTTC
. many TRBJ1-6 TRBV3-1 17 CASSHRGGLLDNSPLHF TGTGCCAGCAGCCACCGAGGAGGGCTTTTGGATAATTCACCCCTCCACTTT
. many TRBJ2-5 TRBV11-3 14 CASSLGYIQETQYF TGTGCCAGCAGTCTAGGTTACATTCAAGAGACCCAGTACTTC
. many TRBJ2-5 TRBV28 15 CASSSRVEYQETQYF TGTGCCAGCAGTTCCCGGGTAGAGTACCAAGAGACCCAGTACTTC
TRBD1 . TRBJ1-3 TRBV6-1 14 CATTDRGYGNTIYF TGTGCCACCACGGACAGGGGTTATGGAAACACCATATATTTT
. many TRBJ2-5 TRBV29-1 10 CSVISETQYF TGCAGCGTCATCTCAGAGACCCAGTACTTC
. many TRBJ2-2 TRBV19 16 CASIPRSRGDAGELFF TGTGCCAGTATCCCCCGGAGCAGGGGAGACGCCGGGGAGCTGTTTTTT
. . TRBJ2-3 TRBV7-9 12 CASSGGRGTQYF TGTGCCAGCAGCGGCGGCCGGGGTACGCAGTATTTT
. . TRBJ2-3 TRBV6-5 16 CASSYYAGSSTDTQYF TGTGCCAGCAGTTACTACGCGGGGTCTAGCACAGATACGCAGTATTTT
TRBD1 many TRBJ2-2 TRBV11-1 14 CASSSQGSTGELFF TGTGCCAGCAGCTCACAGGGGAGCACCGGGGAGCTGTTTTTT
. many TRBJ2-7 TRBV30 14 CAWSVARATYEQYF TGTGCCTGGAGTGTAGCCAGGGCCACCTACGAGCAGTACTTC
TRBD1 many TRBJ2-7 TRBV5-1 14 CASSLETGSHEQYF TGCGCCAGCAGCTTAGAGACAGGGAGTCACGAGCAGTACTTC
TRBD2 many TRBJ2-1 TRBV7-9 15 CASSLFSSGGIEQFF TGTGCCAGCAGCTTATTTTCTAGCGGGGGAATTGAGCAGTTCTTC
TRBD2 many TRBJ2-7 TRBV11-1 14 CASSSSGNRYEQYF TGTGCCAGCAGCTCTAGCGGGAATCGCTACGAGCAGTACTTC
. . TRBJ2-6 TRBV7-3 16 CASSSTTGSGANVLTF TGTGCCAGCAGCTCAACCACGGGTTCTGGGGCCAACGTCCTGACTTTC
. . TRBJ1-6 TRBV27 14 CASSLSGSGSPLHF TGTGCCAGCAGTTTGAGCGGGTCCGGGTCACCCCTCCACTTT
. few TRBJ1-5 TRBV4-1 14 CASSQGSSDQPQHF TGCGCCAGCAGCCAAGGATCCTCTGATCAGCCCCAGCATTTT
. many TRBJ1-2 TRBV6-2/TRBV6-3 16 CASSSPSSGRRYGYTF TGTGCCAGCAGTTCACCCAGTTCCGGACGGAGATATGGCTACACCTTC
TRBD1 many TRBJ2-7 TRBV2 13 CASSRDRAKEQYF TGTGCCAGCAGTAGGGACAGGGCAAAAGAGCAGTACTTC
TRBD1 . TRBJ2-7 TRBV5-4 13 CASSRDRGGEQYF TGTGCCAGCAGCCGGGACAGGGGTGGAGAGCAGTACTTC
. many TRBJ2-7 TRBV18 15 CASSPIGQPLYEQYF TGTGCCAGCTCACCCATCGGACAGCCCCTCTACGAGCAGTACTTC
. . TRBJ1-6 TRBV19 14 CASSRGSVNSPLDF TGTGCCAGTAGTCGAGGGTCGGTAAATTCACCCCTCGACTTT
. many TRBJ1-1 TRBV2 13 CASSEEGNTEAFF TGTGCCAGCAGTGAAGAAGGGAACACTGAAGCTTTCTTT
. . TRBJ1-1 TRBV7-2 14 CASSFARRNTEAFF TGTGCCAGCAGCTTCGCAAGGAGGAACACTGAAGCTTTCTTT
TRBD1 few TRBJ2-7 TRBV24-1 16 CATSDPGQGRPGEQYF TGTGCCACCAGTGATCCGGGACAGGGGAGGCCTGGAGAGCAGTACTTC
. . TRBJ2-1 TRBV12-3/TRBV12-4 12 CASTPSGNEQFF TGTGCCAGCACCCCAAGCGGAAATGAGCAGTTCTTC
. . TRBJ1-1 TRBV28 13 CASTSSRSTEAFF TGTGCCAGCACTAGTTCCAGAAGCACTGAAGCTTTCTTT
TRBD1 many TRBJ2-1 TRBV5-1 13 CASSPDRLNEQFF TGCGCCAGCAGCCCGGACAGGCTGAATGAGCAGTTCTTC
. . TRBJ2-5 TRBV5-1 15 CASRIGGVGLETQYF TGCGCCAGCAGGATTGGTGGAGTTGGGCTTGAGACCCAGTACTTC
. . TRBJ2-1 TRBV5-4 15 CASSFMRGSYNEQFF TGTGCCAGCAGCTTTATGAGGGGGTCCTACAATGAGCAGTTCTTC
. . TRBJ1-1 TRBV2 17 CASSGGQGLWGNTEAFF TGTGCCAGCAGCGGAGGCCAGGGCCTGTGGGGGAACACTGAAGCTTTCTTT
. many TRBJ2-1 TRBV19 14 CASSIPNRANEQFF TGTGCCAGTAGTATCCCCAACAGGGCCAATGAGCAGTTCTTC
TRBD1 many TRBJ2-7 TRBV2 15 CASSEAPQGGYEQYF TGTGCCAGCAGTGAAGCTCCACAGGGGGGCTACGAGCAGTACTTC
. . TRBJ1-1 TRBV6-2/TRBV6-3 16 CASSYSGGVRDTEAFF TGTGCCAGCAGTTACTCAGGGGGGGTACGAGACACTGAAGCTTTCTTT